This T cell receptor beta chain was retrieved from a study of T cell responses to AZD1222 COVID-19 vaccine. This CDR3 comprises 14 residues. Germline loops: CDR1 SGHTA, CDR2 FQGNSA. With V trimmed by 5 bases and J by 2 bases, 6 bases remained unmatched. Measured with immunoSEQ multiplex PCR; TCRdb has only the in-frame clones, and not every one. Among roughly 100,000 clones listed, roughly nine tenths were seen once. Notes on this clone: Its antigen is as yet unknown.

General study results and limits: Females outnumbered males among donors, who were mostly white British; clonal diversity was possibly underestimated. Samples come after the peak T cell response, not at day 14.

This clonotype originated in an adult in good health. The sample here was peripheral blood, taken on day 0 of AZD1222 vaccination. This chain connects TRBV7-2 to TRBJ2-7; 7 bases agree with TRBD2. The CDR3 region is CASSRGGGTYEQYF. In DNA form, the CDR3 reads TGTGCCAGCAGCCGTGGGGGGGGTACCTACGAGCAGTACTTC. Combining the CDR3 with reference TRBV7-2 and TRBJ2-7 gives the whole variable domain GAGVSQSPSNKVTEKGKDVELRCDPISGHTALYWYRQSLGQGLEFLIYFQGNSAPDKSGLPSDRFSAERTGGSVSTLTIQRTQQEDSAVYLCASSRGGGTYEQYFGPGTRLTVT.